This T cell receptor beta chain is drawn from a study of blood T cell repertoires in COVID-19. Study in general: Italy, Spain and the United States were the sources of the convalescent and acute COVID-19 samples.

Generated by immunoSEQ multiplex PCR, the TCRdb table keeps only in-frame clones and is missing some. This repertoire shows over 250,000 clones, about 92% found once; its top ten account for around 2.5%. Recruitment covered fewer than 25 US areas and drew participants whose ages spanned roughly 18 to 100 years. Clinical history as reported by participants underpinned cohort assignment. This clonotype was sampled from a man aged 60 to 69 who had recovered from COVID-19. Sample: PBMCs or T cells enriched from blood (not recorded which).

DNA of the CDR3: TGTGCCATCAGCCTGGGACTTGAATCGAGCCAGCATTTT. Translating it yields CAISLGLESSQHF. The chain carries TRBV10-3 and TRBJ1-5, with D perhaps TRBD1 (5 bases). V lost 6 bases and J lost 12, with 18 bases in between. This CDR3 is built from 13 residues. The germline CDR1 and CDR2 sequences are ENHRY and SYGVKD.